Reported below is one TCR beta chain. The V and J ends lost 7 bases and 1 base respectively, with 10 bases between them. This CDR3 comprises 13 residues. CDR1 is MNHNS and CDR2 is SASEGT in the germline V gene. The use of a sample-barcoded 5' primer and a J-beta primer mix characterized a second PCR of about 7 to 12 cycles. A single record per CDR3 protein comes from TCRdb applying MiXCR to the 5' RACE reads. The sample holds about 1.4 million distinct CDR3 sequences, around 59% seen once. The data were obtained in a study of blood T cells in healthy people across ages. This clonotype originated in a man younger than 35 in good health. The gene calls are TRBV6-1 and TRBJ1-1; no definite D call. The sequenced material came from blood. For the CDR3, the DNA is TGTGCCAGCATGGGAATGGGGAACACTGAAGCTTTCTTT. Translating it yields CASMGMGNTEAFF.